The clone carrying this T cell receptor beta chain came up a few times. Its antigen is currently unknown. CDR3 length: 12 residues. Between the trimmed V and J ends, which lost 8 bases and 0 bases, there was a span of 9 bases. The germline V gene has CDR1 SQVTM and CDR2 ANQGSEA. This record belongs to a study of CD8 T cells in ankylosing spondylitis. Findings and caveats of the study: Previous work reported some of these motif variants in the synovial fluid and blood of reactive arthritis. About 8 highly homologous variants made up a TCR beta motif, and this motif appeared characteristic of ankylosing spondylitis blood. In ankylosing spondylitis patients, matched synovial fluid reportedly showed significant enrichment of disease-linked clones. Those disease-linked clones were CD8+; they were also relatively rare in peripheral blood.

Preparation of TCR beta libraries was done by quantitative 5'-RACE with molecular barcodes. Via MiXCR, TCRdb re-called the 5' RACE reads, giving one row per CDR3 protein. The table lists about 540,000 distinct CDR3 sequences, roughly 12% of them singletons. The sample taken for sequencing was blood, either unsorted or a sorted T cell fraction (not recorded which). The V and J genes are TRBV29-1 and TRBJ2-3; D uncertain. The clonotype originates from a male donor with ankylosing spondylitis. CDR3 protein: CSPSLSTDTQYF. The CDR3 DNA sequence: TGCAGCCCTTCGCTGAGCACAGATACGCAGTATTTT.